The next 14 T cell receptor beta chains were all read from a single sample in a study of cytomegalovirus exposure and HLA in healthy donors. Repertoires were generated with immunoSEQ multiplex PCR, while TCRdb's copy carries only in-frame clones and drops some. This sample has more than 70,000 clones, with about 95% found just once. Sequences were obtained from PBMCs. The receptors were gathered from a woman aged 18-29 years in good health and CMV-seronegative.

The chain combines TRBV6-5 with TRBJ1-5, with D hard to call. Germline CDR1 and CDR2: MNHEY and SVGAGI. The CDR3 loop spans 15 amino acids. Trimming removed 5 bases at V and 0 bases at J, with 11 bases between. CDR3 sequence: CASSPFGDSNQPQHF. DNA for the CDR3: TGTGCCAGCAGTCCGTTCGGGGATAGCAATCAGCCCCAGCATTTT.

The chain recombines TRBV4-2 with TRBJ2-5; 10 positions agree with TRBD1. V shed 1 base and J 5 bases; nucleotides not matched to a gene: 7. Germline values: CDR1 LGHNA, CDR2 YNFKEQ. This CDR3 region has 16 residues. The DNA for the CDR3 is TGTGCCAGCAGCCAAGCAGACAGGGGGCGCATGGAGACCCAGTACTTC. It codes for CASSQADRGRMETQYF.

The chain carries TRBV6-1 and TRBJ2-5; the D gene is possibly TRBD2 (7 bases). There are 14 residues in the CDR3. Deletions cut 6 bases from V and 2 bases from J, with 13 bases between. Germline V gene data show CDR1 as MNHNS and CDR2 as SASEGT. The CDR3 nucleotides are TGTGCCAGCAGGAGGGGGGGGCGACAAGAGACCCAGTACTTC. The encoded protein is CASRRGGRQETQYF.

The rearrangement joins TRBV10-1 to TRBJ2-1; 7 bases line up with TRBD2. Germline V lookup: CDR1 WNHNN, CDR2 SYGVQD (reference sequence). J lost 2 bases, V lost 6 bases, and 4 bases had no gene match. CDR3 length: 14 residues. The CDR3 reads CASSSGTTYNEQFF. The CDR3 DNA reads as TGCGCCAGCAGCTCCGGGACTACCTACAATGAGCAGTTCTTC.

The genes are TRBV5-4 and TRBJ2-7, with 9 nucleotides matching TRBD1. With 0 bases clipped from V and 3 bases from J, the junction kept 1 base outside the gene matches. Germline V gives CDR1 SGHNT, CDR2 YYREEE (reference sequence). The length of the CDR3 is 14 residues. DNA of the CDR3: TGTGCCAGCAGCTTGGACAGGGGGCTCTACGAGCAGTACTTC. Encoded protein: CASSLDRGLYEQYF. The whole variable domain, filled in from reference TRBV5-4 and TRBJ2-7, reads ETGVTQSPTHLIKTRGQQVTLRCSSQSGHNTVSWYQQALGQGPQFIFQYYREEENGRGNFPPRFSGLQFPNYSSELNVNALELDDSALYLCASSLDRGLYEQYFGPGTRLTVT.

V usage is TRBV12-1 and J usage is TRBJ2-7; TRBD2 is taken as the D call from the table, unchecked against the DNA. TRBV12-1 is noted as a pseudogene. There are 16 residues in the CDR3. The CDR3 DNA sequence: TGTGCCAGCAGCTTCGGGGGGGGGAGGGCCTTCTACGAGCAGTACTTC. Its protein product is CASSFGGGRAFYEQYF.

The chain is built from TRBV7-9 and TRBJ2-7; no clear D gene. Germline values: CDR1 SEHNR, CDR2 FQNEAQ (reference sequence). The CDR3 is 12 residues long. V was pared by 2 bases and J by 4 bases, with 6 bases between. The DNA for the CDR3 is TGTGCCAGCAGCTTACACGGGTACGAGCAGTACTTC. It yields the protein CASSLHGYEQYF.

The V and J genes are TRBV10-2 and TRBJ1-2; D might be TRBD1 (6 bases). V lost 6 bases, J lost 4 bases, and 12 bases lay in between. The CDR3 length is 13 residues. The germline gives CDR1 WSHSY, CDR2 SAAADI. CDR3 loop: CASSQTGPYGYTF. The CDR3 nucleotides are TGCGCCAGCAGCCAAACAGGGCCCTATGGCTACACCTTC.

This clone was detected once. The gene calls are TRBV6-1 and TRBJ2-3, with 12 bases aligning to TRBD2. V lost 2 bases to trimming and J lost 6 bases; unmatched junction nucleotides: 15. This CDR3 comprises 19 residues. The germline V gene has CDR1 MNHNS and CDR2 SASEGT. The CDR3 DNA sequence: TGTGCCAGCAGTGAAAGACTAGCGGGAGATTCCAACTACCCGGATACGCAGTATTTT. This gives the protein CASSERLAGDSNYPDTQYF.

V usage is TRBV28 and J usage is TRBJ2-1; 13 nucleotides align to TRBD2. CDR1 is MDHEN and CDR2 is SYDVKM in the germline V gene. J was trimmed by 3 bases and V by 11 bases; bases with no gene match: 16. CDR3 length: 18 amino acids. The CDR3 sequence: CACGGTSGTNTHYNEQFF. The CDR3, as DNA: TGTGCCTGCGGAGGGACTAGCGGGACAAACACCCACTACAATGAGCAGTTCTTC.

In this sample, this clone turned up once. The chain joins TRBV4-3 to TRBJ2-3; 8 nucleotides match TRBD1. This CDR3 is 18 amino acids long. The trim removed 3 bases at V and 2 bases at J, leaving 13 bases unmatched. Germline CDR1 is LGHNA and CDR2 is YSLEER. CDR3 loop: CASSHQRQGASFTDTQYF. The DNA of the CDR3 is TGCGCCAGCAGCCATCAAAGGCAGGGGGCCAGTTTCACAGATACGCAGTATTTT.

Turning to this clone: At the DNA level, this CDR3 is encoded by other sequences in the same sample as well. The chain has TRBV9 and TRBJ2-7, with TRBD1 matching 7 bases. V gave up 4 bases and J gave up 3 bases; unmatched junction bases: 4. The CDR3 totals 13 residues. Germline V lookup: CDR1 SGDLS, CDR2 YYNGEE. This CDR3 reads CASSPGDSYEQYF. The CDR3 DNA sequence: TGTGCCAGCAGCCCCGGGGACAGCTACGAGCAGTACTTC.

The chain couples TRBV13 to TRBJ1-4; weak D call: TRBD1 (5 bases). V was shortened by 4 bases and J by 5 bases, with 11 bases between the two germline ends. This CDR3 has 14 amino acids. The germline CDR1 and CDR2 sequences are PRHDT and FYEKMQ (reference sequence). In nucleotides, the CDR3 is TGTGCCAGCAGCTCCCGGGACTTAAATGAAAAACTGTTTTTT. This encodes CASSSRDLNEKLFF.

In its sample, this clone was seen once. The V gene is TRBV14, the J gene TRBJ2-2; D not certain. V was pared by 1 base and J by 8 bases, with 26 bases between. The CDR3 loop spans 19 amino acids. Germline V gives CDR1 SGHDN, CDR2 FVKESK. The CDR3 here is CASSQVLPGPLSRRGELFF. CDR3 DNA sequence: TGTGCCAGCAGCCAAGTCCTACCTGGGCCCCTCTCTCGAAGGGGGGAGCTGTTTTTT.